This TCR beta chain comes out of a study of blood T cell repertoires in COVID-19. Study-level information: Some COVID-19 samples were acute and others convalescent; all came from the United States, Italy and Spain. PBMCs, B-cell-depleted T cells, or T cells provided the cDNA or gDNA that made up the material.

The CDR3 covers 13 residues. V shed 6 bases and J shed 4 bases, with 12 bases lying between them. Germline values: CDR1 LNHDA, CDR2 SQIVND (reference sequence). Original methodology: It was from reference gene primer amplification that nucleated cell counts were estimated. Profiled with immunoSEQ multiplex PCR; TCRdb holds only in-frame clones, not every one. V and J calls and clone size are copied from that table; D and trimming were computed from the DNA. Among 200,000 to 250,000 clones listed, more than 75% were seen once. This TCR derives from a woman in her 70s with active or convalescent COVID-19. The sequenced sample consisted of peripheral blood. This chain connects TRBV19 to TRBJ2-5; maybe TRBD2 (5 bases). CDR3 DNA: TGTGCCAGTAGAAGAGGGCGCCTAGAGACCCAGTACTTC. It specifies CASRRGRLETQYF.